Each of the 24 T cell receptor beta chains below was sequenced from the same sample in a study of CD8+ T cells in alopecia areata. Described treatment: oral pan-JAK inhibitor, 5-10 mg twice daily. Reverse transcribed after extraction, RNA yielded cDNA as the sequencing template. TCRdb's table, derived via immunoSEQ multiplex PCR, lists solely in-frame clones and lacks some. This sample has about 200,000 clones, with approximately 61% found just once. The sequences come from CD4+ T cells sorted from blood, collected at week 24, from a patient treated with tofacitinib. The receptors derive from a human donor with alopecia areata.

Regarding this clone: At the DNA level, this CDR3 is encoded by other sequences in the same sample as well. The chain links TRBV2 to TRBJ2-1; D call uncertain. Trimming left V 9 bases short and J 5 bases short, with 5 bases between. The germline V gene has CDR1 SNHLY and CDR2 FYNNEI. CDR3 size: 10 residues. DNA for the CDR3: TGTGCCAGTTCGAACAATGAGCAGTTCTTC. This sequence encodes CASSNNEQFF.

The rearrangement uses TRBV5-6 and TRBJ1-6; perhaps TRBD1 as D (5 bases). CDR1 and CDR2 (germline): SGHDT, YYEEEE. This CDR3 is 16 amino acids long. Trimming cost V 2 bases and J 7 bases, with 16 bases left between them. The CDR3 spells CASSLGGTAANSPLHF. CDR3 sequence (DNA): TGTGCCAGCAGCTTAGGCGGGACTGCCGCCAATTCACCCCTCCACTTT.

This clone appeared a few times. The chain is built from TRBV4-3 and TRBJ1-4; no definite D call. This CDR3 spans 15 amino acids. Trimming removed 0 bases from V and 8 bases from J, with 13 bases in between. The germline V gene encodes CDR1 LGHNA and CDR2 YSLEER. The CDR3 nucleotides are TGCGCCAGCAGCCAAGAGACACTACCGAACGAAAAACTGTTTTTT. It translates to CASSQETLPNEKLFF.

The V gene is TRBV18, the J gene TRBJ2-7; D gene uncertain. Trimming stripped 2 bases from V and 4 bases from J, with 18 bases between. CDR1 and CDR2 from the germline V gene are KGHSH and LQKENI. The CDR3 has 16 amino acids. The CDR3 here is CASSPADLGMVYEQYF. CDR3 nucleotides: TGTGCCAGCTCACCAGCCGATCTTGGCATGGTTTACGAGCAGTACTTC.

This clone was picked up a small number of times. The chain carries TRBV15 and TRBJ1-2, with D possibly matching TRBD1 (5 bases). The CDR3 covers 14 residues. Germline V lookup: CDR1 LNHNV, CDR2 YYDKDF (reference sequence). The ends were cut back, 1 base at V and 4 bases at J, with 10 bases in the middle. CDR3: CATSRAGTAYGYTF. As DNA, the CDR3 is TGTGCCACCAGCAGAGCCGGGACGGCCTATGGCTACACCTTC.

The chain has TRBV5-8 and TRBJ2-7; 7 nucleotides match TRBD1. The CDR3 extends over 15 amino acids. V was clipped by 3 bases and J by 1 base; unmatched bases: 7. CDR1 is SGHTS and CDR2 is YDEGEE in the germline V gene. This chain's CDR3 is CASSSPLTGSYEQYF. The DNA of the CDR3 is TGTGCCAGCAGCTCCCCCTTGACAGGGTCCTACGAGCAGTACTTC.

The rearrangement joins TRBV5-6 to TRBJ1-1; the match to TRBD1 covers 8 bases. The CDR3 totals 16 residues. Germline-derived CDR1 and CDR2 are SGHDT and YYEEEE. V shed 3 bases, J shed 4 bases, and the junction held 11 bases outside the gene matches. As DNA, the CDR3 is TGTGCCAGCAGCTCGCTGAGAGGACAGGGTCCCACTGAAGCTTTCTTT. Translation: CASSSLRGQGPTEAFF.

This clone was recorded a few times. The gene calls are TRBV5-1 and TRBJ1-1; D ambiguous. Germline V gene sequence: CDR1 SGHRS, CDR2 YFSETQ. V dropped 0 bases and J dropped 1 base, with 7 bases sitting between them. The CDR3 runs 14 residues. CDR3 nucleotides: TGCGCCAGCAGCTTGGGGCAGTCGAACACTGAAGCTTTCTTT. Protein product: CASSLGQSNTEAFF.

For this clone: At one end, the junction sequence differs from germline, possibly due to a read error. This sequence joins TRBV6-6 and TRBJ2-2, with D possibly TRBD2 on 5 matching bases. The CDR3 loop spans 13 amino acids. Germline loops: CDR1 MNHNY, CDR2 SVGAGI (reference sequence). This CDR3 is CASRLLPTGKLFF. As DNA, the CDR3 is TGTGCCAGCAGACTATTACCAACCGGGAAGCTGTTTTTT.

The V gene is TRBV11-1, the J gene TRBJ2-6, with no clear D. Germline CDR1 reads SGHAT; CDR2 reads FQDESV (reference sequence). Trimming stripped 6 bases from V and 4 bases from J, with 13 bases between. The CDR3 loop spans 15 amino acids. DNA of the CDR3: TGTGCCAGCAGTACGGGCCGGCAAGGGGCCAACGTCCTGACTTTC. It yields the protein CASSTGRQGANVLTF. The complete variable domain, with remaining parts taken from reference TRBV11-1 and TRBJ2-6, reads EAEVAQSPRYKITEKSQAVAFWCDPISGHATLYWYRQILGQGPELLVQFQDESVVDDSQLPKDRFSAERLKGVDSTLKIQPAELGDSAMYLCASSTGRQGANVLTFGAGSRLTVL.

There are a few counts of this clone. The V call is TRBV6-4, the J call TRBJ2-2; possibly TRBD1 for D (6 bases). Germline V gene lookup returns CDR1 MRHNA and CDR2 SNTAGT. This CDR3 is 14 amino acids long. V lost 8 bases to trimming and J lost 0 bases, with 10 bases between them. This chain's CDR3 is CASSRGPNTGELFF. DNA of the CDR3: TGTGCCAGCTCCAGGGGACCGAACACCGGGGAGCTGTTTTTT.

The CDR3 nucleotides are TGCAGCGTCGCACGGGGGCCCGGGGGGCCCCAGCATTTT. Protein product: CSVARGPGGPQHF. J is TRBJ1-5 and V is TRBV29-1; D may be TRBD1 (6 bases). The CDR3 has 13 residues. Germline-derived CDR1 and CDR2 are SQVTM and ANQGSEA. V lost 6 bases and J lost 9, with 18 bases in between.

The chain employs TRBV2 and TRBJ2-7, with D hard to call. This CDR3 region has 16 residues. Germline V gene sequence: CDR1 SNHLY, CDR2 FYNNEI. The ends were cut back, 7 bases at V and 0 bases at J, with 19 bases in the middle. CDR3 loop: CASTASLGRSSYEQYF. CDR3 sequence (DNA): TGTGCCAGCACGGCCTCTTTAGGCCGGAGCTCCTACGAGCAGTACTTC.

V and J are TRBV4-1 and TRBJ2-2; D unresolved. The CDR3 sequence is 17 residues long. Germline V lookup: CDR1 MGHRA, CDR2 YSYEKL. V was trimmed by 0 bases and J by 0 bases, leaving 11 bases between them. In DNA form, the CDR3 reads TGCGCCAGCAGCCAAGAATTCGTCAGAGCGAACACCGGGGAGCTGTTTTTT. This translates into CASSQEFVRANTGELFF.

The chain couples TRBV2 to TRBJ2-7; 10 bases are shared with TRBD1. V gave up 8 bases and J gave up 5 bases; unmatched junction bases: 3. CDR1 is SNHLY and CDR2 is FYNNEI in the germline V gene. This CDR3 is built from 12 residues. CDR3 loop: CASRTGGNEQYF. The CDR3 nucleotides read TGTGCCAGCCGGACAGGGGGGAACGAGCAGTACTTC.

This clone was observed a handful of times. This sequence joins TRBV29-1 and TRBJ1-2; 7 nucleotides line up with TRBD1. The CDR3 spans 12 residues. The germline V gene has CDR1 SQVTM and CDR2 ANQGSEA. Unmatched junction bases numbered 9, after V lost 7 bases and J lost 7 bases. The DNA for the CDR3 is TGCAGCGCCCAGGGGGGGATCGGTGGCTACACCTTC. Translated: CSAQGGIGGYTF.

The chain links TRBV2 to TRBJ1-2; no clear D gene. CDR3 length equals 12 residues. Trimming left V 5 bases short and J 7 bases short, with 11 bases between. Germline values: CDR1 SNHLY, CDR2 FYNNEI. CDR3 coding DNA: TGTGCCAGCAGTACGGGTATTGGTGGCTACACCTTC. As protein: CASSTGIGGYTF.

The J gene is TRBJ2-1, the V gene TRBV9; D ambiguous. The CDR3 contains 14 residues. Between the trimmed V and J ends, which lost 0 bases and 5 bases, there was a span of 9 bases. CDR1 is SGDLS and CDR2 is YYNGEE in the germline V gene. CDR3 sequence: CASSVGSANNEQFF. The CDR3 region has the DNA TGTGCCAGCAGCGTAGGCTCGGCGAACAATGAGCAGTTCTTC.

This chain connects TRBV11-2 to TRBJ2-1, with no clear D. The length of the CDR3 is 15 residues. Germline-derived CDR1 and CDR2 are SGHAT and FQNNGV. Trimming pared 5 bases from V and 8 bases from J, leaving 19 bases between. CDR3 sequence reads: CASSPSLTFRDEQFF. CDR3 nucleotide sequence: TGTGCCAGCAGCCCCTCCCTTACTTTTAGGGATGAGCAGTTCTTC.

In this sample, this clone turned up once. This chain connects TRBV6-6 to TRBJ1-1; a possible D gene is TRBD1 (6 bases). The CDR3 is made up of 14 amino acids. The germline V and J ends were trimmed by 0 bases and 4 bases, with 9 bases remaining between them. Germline CDR1 and CDR2: MNHNY and SVGAGI (reference sequence). The CDR3 here is CASSYSRGSTEAFF. For the CDR3, the DNA is TGTGCCAGCAGTTACTCGAGGGGGAGCACTGAAGCTTTCTTT.

The chain has TRBV6-5 and TRBJ2-3; the D is unclear. This CDR3 has 14 residues. CDR1 and CDR2 from the germline V gene are MNHEY and SVGAGI. V lost 5 bases and J 3 bases, leaving 12 bases between the germline ends. CDR3 sequence: CASSKLSGTDTQYF. DNA for the CDR3: TGTGCCAGCAGTAAACTGAGTGGAACAGATACGCAGTATTTT.

The gene calls are TRBV29-1 and TRBJ1-1; D call uncertain. The length of the CDR3 is 12 residues. Germline V gene data show CDR1 as SQVTM and CDR2 as ANQGSEA. The V end was cut by 4 bases, the J end by 4 bases, with 10 bases between. The DNA of the CDR3 is TGCAGCGTTGTCGGGAGATCCACTGAAGCTTTCTTT. Residues: CSVVGRSTEAFF.

This chain joins TRBV30 and TRBJ1-4; D remains unclear. CDR3 length equals 14 residues. Germline V CDR1 and CDR2: GTSNPN, SVGIG (reference sequence). V was trimmed by 0 bases and J by 4 bases, leaving 9 bases between them. In nucleotides, the CDR3 is TGTGCCTGGAGTGTACGGCGTGGTAATGAAAAACTGTTTTTT. It yields the protein CAWSVRRGNEKLFF.

The gene calls are TRBV7-2 and TRBJ1-5, with D possibly matching TRBD1 (5 bases). The V gene's germline CDR1 is SGHTA and CDR2 FQGNSA. The CDR3 sequence is 14 residues long. The ends were cut back, 1 base at V and 4 bases at J, with 8 bases in the middle. CDR3 protein: CASSLGGLNQPQHF. The CDR3 region has the DNA TGTGCCAGCAGCTTAGGGGGCCTTAATCAGCCCCAGCATTTT.